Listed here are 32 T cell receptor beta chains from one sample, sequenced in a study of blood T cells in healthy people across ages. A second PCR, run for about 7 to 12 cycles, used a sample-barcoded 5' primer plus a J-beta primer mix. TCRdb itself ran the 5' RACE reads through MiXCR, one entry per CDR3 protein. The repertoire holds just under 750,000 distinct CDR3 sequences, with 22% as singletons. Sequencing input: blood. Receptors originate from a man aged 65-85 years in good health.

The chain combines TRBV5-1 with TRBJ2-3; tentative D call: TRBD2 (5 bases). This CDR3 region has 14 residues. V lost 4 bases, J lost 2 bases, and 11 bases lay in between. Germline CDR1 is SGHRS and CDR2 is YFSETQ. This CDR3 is CASSPGGDTDTQYF. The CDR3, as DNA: TGCGCCAGCAGCCCTGGAGGCGACACAGATACGCAGTATTTT.

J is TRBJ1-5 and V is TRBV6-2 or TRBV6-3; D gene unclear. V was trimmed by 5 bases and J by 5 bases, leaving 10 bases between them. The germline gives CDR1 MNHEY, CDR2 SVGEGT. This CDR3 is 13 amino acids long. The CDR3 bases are TGTGCCAGCAGTAAACGGGAGCATCAGCCCCAGCATTTT. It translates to CASSKREHQPQHF.

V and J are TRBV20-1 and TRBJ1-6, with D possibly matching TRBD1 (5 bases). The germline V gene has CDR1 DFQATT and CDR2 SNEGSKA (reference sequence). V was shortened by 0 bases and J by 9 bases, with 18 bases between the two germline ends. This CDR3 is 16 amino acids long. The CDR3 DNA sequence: TGCAGTGCTAGAGATAAAACCGACGGGGGAACTTCACCCCTCCACTTT. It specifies CSARDKTDGGTSPLHF.

The CDR3 DNA reads TGTGCCAGCAGCCAACCGGGCAGCCGTTGGACTGAAGCTTTCTTT. This codes for CASSQPGSRWTEAFF. The J gene is TRBJ1-1, the V gene TRBV14, with unresolved D. V was cut by 2 bases and J by 5 bases, with 15 bases left in between. Germline V gives CDR1 SGHDN, CDR2 FVKESK. This CDR3 region has 15 residues.

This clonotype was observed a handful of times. Written as DNA, the CDR3 is TGTGCCAGCAGCGTAGCGGCAACTAACTATGGCTACACCTTC. Translation gives CASSVAATNYGYTF. This rearrangement joins TRBV9 to TRBJ1-2; D ambiguous. Germline assignment: CDR1 SGDLS and CDR2 YYNGEE. The CDR3 runs to 14 residues. The V and J ends lost 0 bases and 0 bases respectively, with 6 bases between them. Using reference TRBV9 and TRBJ1-2 for the parts outside the CDR3, the full variable domain is DSGVTQTPKHLITATGQRVTLRCSPRSGDLSVYWYQQSLDQGLQFLIQYYNGEERAKGNILERFSAQQFPDLHSELNLSSLELGDSALYFCASSVAATNYGYTFGSGTRLTVV.

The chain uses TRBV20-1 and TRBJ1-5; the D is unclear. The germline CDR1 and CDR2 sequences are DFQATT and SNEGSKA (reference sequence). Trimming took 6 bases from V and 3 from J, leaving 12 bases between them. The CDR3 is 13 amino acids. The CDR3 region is CSAGRPYNQPQHF. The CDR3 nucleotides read TGCAGTGCCGGGAGGCCCTACAATCAGCCCCAGCATTTT.

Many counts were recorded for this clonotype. CDR3 sequence: CASSLSLYEQYF. The CDR3 DNA reads as TGTGCCAGCAGTTTGAGTCTCTACGAGCAGTACTTC. The V gene is TRBV28, the J gene TRBJ2-7; D gene uncertain. CDR1 and CDR2 from the germline V gene are MDHEN and SYDVKM. The CDR3 totals 12 residues. Trimming shortened V by 3 bases and J by 3 bases, and 6 bases separated the two germline ends.

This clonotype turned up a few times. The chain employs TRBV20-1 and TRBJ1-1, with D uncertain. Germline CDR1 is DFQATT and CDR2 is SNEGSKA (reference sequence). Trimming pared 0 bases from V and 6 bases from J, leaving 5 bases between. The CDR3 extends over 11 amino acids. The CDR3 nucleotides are TGCAGTGCTAGAGAGTCCGCTGAAGCTTTCTTT. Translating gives CSARESAEAFF.

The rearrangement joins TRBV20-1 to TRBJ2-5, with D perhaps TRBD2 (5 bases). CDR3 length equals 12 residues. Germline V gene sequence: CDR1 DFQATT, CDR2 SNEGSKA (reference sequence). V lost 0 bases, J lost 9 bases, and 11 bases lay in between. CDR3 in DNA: TGCAGTGCTAGAGATTTCTCGAGGGCCCAGTACTTC. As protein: CSARDFSRAQYF.

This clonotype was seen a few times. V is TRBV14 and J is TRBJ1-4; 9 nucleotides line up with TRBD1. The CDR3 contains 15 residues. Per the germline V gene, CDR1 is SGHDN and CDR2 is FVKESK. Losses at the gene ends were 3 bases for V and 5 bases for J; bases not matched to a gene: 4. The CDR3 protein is CASSHRQGGNEKLFF. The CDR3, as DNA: TGTGCCAGCAGCCACCGACAGGGGGGAAATGAAAAACTGTTTTTT.

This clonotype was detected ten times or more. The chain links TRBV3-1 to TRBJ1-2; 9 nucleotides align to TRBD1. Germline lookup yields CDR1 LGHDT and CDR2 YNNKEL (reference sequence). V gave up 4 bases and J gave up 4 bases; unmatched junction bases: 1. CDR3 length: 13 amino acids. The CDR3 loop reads CASSPTGGYGYTF. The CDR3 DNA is TGTGCCAGCAGCCCGACAGGGGGCTATGGCTACACCTTC.

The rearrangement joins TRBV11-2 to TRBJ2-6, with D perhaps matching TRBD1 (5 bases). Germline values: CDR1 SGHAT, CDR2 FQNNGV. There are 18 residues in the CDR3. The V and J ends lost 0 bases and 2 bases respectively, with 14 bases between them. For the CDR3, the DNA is TGTGCCAGCAGCTTAGAGCCAGGGTGGGGAACTGGGGCCAACGTCCTGACTTTC. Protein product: CASSLEPGWGTGANVLTF.

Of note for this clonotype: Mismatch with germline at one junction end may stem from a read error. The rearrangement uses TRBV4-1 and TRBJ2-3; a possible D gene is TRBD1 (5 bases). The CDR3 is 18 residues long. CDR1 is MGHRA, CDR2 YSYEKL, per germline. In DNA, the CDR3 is TGCACCAGCAGCCAAGATCCCCCAACGACAGATAGCACAGATACGCAGTATTTT. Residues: CTSSQDPPTTDSTDTQYF.

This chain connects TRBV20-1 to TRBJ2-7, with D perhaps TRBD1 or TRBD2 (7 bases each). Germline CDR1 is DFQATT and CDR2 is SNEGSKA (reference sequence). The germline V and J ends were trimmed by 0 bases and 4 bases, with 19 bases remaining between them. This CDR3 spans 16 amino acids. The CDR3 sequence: CSARDRGDSLQYEQYF. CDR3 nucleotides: TGCAGTGCTAGAGATCGGGGGGACAGCCTTCAATACGAGCAGTACTTC.

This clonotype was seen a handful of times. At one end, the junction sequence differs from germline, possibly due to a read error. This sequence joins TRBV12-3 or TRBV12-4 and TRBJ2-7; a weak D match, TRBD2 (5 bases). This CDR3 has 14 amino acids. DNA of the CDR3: TGTGCCAGCAGCCCTGGACTGGAGAAAAGCGAGCAGTCCTTC. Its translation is CASSPGLEKSEQSF.

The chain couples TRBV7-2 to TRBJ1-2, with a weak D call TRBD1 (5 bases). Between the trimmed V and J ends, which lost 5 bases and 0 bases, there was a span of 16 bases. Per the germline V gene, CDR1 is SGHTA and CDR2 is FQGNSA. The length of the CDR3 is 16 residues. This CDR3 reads CASSPRGQGANYGYTF. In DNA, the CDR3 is TGTGCCAGCAGCCCCCGGGGTCAGGGAGCTAACTATGGCTACACCTTC.

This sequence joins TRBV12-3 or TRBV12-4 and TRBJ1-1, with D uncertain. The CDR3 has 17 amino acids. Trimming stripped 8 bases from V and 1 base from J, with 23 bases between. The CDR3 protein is CASSPHVSDEGNTEAFF. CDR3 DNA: TGTGCCAGCTCCCCCCACGTATCAGACGAAGGGAACACTGAAGCTTTCTTT.

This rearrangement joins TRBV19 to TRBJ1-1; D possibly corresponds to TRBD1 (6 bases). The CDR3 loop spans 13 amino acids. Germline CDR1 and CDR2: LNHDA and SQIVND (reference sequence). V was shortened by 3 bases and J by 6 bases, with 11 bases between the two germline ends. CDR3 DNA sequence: TGTGCCAGTAGTATCAGGGGCGAGTCTGAAGCTTTCTTT. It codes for CASSIRGESEAFF.

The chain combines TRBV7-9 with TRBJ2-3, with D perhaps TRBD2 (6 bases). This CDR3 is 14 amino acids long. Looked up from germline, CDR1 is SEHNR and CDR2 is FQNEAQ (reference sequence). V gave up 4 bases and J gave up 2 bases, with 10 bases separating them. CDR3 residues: CASSSRGNTDTQYF. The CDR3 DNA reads TGTGCCAGCAGCTCTCGGGGGAACACAGATACGCAGTATTTT.

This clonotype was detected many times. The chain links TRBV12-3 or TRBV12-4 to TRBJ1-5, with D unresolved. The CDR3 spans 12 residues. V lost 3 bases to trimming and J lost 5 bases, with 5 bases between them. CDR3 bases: TGTGCCAGCAGTTTTGGGGATCAGCCCCAGCATTTT. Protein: CASSFGDQPQHF.

CDR3 protein: CASSPTGTGRRNTIYF. The DNA for the CDR3 is TGTGCCAGCAGTCCGACCGGGACAGGGAGGCGAAACACCATATATTTT. The chain is built from TRBV12-3 or TRBV12-4 and TRBJ1-3, with 9 bases lining up with TRBD1. The CDR3 is 16 amino acids. Trimming cost V 5 bases and J 5 bases; bases outside gene matches: 10.

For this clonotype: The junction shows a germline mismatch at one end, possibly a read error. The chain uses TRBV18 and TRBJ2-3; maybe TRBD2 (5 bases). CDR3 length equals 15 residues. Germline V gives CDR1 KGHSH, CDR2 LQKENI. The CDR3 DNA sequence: TGTGCCACCCGCCGTCCGGTCCCTAGCACAGATGCGCAGTATTTT. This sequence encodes CATRRPVPSTDAQYF.

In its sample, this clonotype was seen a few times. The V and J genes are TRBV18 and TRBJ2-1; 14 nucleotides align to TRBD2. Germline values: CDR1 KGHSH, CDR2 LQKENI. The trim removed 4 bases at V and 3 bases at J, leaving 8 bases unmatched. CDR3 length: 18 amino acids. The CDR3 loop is CASSLGTSGRGSYNEQFF. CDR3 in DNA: TGTGCCAGCTCACTGGGGACTAGCGGGAGAGGTAGCTACAATGAGCAGTTCTTC.

The CDR3 loop reads CASSLAWNGNEKLFF. The CDR3 DNA sequence: TGTGCCAGCAGCTTAGCCTGGAATGGTAATGAAAAACTGTTTTTT. This chain uses TRBV7-2 with TRBJ1-4; D gene ambiguous. This CDR3 has 15 residues. From germline, CDR1 is SGHTA and CDR2 FQGNSA. Deletions cut 0 bases from V and 4 bases from J, with 9 bases between.

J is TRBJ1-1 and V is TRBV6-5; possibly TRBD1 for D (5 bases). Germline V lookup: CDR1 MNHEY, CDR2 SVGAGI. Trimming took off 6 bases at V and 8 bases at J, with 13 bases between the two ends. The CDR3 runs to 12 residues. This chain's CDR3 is CASSPFRGEAFF. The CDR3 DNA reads TGTGCCAGCAGCCCCTTTAGGGGAGAAGCTTTCTTT.

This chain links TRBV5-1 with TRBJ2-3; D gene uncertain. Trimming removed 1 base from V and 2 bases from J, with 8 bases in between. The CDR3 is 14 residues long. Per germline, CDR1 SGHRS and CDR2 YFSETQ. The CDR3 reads CASSLSRPTDTQYF. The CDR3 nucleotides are TGCGCCAGCAGCTTGTCGAGGCCCACAGATACGCAGTATTTT.

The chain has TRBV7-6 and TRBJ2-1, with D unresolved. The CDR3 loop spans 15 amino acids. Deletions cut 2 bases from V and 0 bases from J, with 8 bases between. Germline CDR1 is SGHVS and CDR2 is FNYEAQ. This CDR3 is CASSLNSLSYNEQFF. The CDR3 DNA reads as TGTGCCAGCAGCTTAAACAGCCTCTCCTACAATGAGCAGTTCTTC.

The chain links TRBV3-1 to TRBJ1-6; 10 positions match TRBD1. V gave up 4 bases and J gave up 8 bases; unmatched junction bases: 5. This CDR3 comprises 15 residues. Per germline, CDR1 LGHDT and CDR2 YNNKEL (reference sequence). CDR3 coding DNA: TGTGCCAGCAGCCCAACAGACAGGGGGCATTCACCCCTCCACTTT. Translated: CASSPTDRGHSPLHF.

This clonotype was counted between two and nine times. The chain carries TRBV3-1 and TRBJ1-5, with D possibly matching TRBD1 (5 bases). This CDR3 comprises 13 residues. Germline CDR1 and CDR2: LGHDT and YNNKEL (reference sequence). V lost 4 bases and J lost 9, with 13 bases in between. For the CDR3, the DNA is TGTGCCAGCAGCCCGGATGTAACAGGGCCCCAGCATTTT. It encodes CASSPDVTGPQHF.

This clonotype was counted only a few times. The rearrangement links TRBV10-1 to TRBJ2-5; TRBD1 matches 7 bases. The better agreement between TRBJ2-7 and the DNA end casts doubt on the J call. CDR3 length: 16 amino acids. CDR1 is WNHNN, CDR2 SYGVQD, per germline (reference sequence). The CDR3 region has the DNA TGCGCCAGCAGTCCGGGGACAGCAATTAAAACCTACGAGCAGTACTTC. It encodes CASSPGTAIKTYEQYF.

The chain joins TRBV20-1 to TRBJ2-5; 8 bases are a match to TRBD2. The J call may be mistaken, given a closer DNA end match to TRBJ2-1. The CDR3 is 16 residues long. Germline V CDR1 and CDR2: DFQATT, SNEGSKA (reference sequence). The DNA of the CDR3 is TGCAGTGCTAGATCAACTAGCGGAAGCTCCTACAATGAGCAGTTCTTC. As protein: CSARSTSGSSYNEQFF.

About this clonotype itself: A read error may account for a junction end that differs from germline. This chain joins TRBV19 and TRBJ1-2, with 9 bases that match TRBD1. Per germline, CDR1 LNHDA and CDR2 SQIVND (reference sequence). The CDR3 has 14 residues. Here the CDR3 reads CASSTLTGGYGHTF. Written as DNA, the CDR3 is TGTGCCAGTAGTACCCTCACAGGGGGCTATGGCCACACCTTC.